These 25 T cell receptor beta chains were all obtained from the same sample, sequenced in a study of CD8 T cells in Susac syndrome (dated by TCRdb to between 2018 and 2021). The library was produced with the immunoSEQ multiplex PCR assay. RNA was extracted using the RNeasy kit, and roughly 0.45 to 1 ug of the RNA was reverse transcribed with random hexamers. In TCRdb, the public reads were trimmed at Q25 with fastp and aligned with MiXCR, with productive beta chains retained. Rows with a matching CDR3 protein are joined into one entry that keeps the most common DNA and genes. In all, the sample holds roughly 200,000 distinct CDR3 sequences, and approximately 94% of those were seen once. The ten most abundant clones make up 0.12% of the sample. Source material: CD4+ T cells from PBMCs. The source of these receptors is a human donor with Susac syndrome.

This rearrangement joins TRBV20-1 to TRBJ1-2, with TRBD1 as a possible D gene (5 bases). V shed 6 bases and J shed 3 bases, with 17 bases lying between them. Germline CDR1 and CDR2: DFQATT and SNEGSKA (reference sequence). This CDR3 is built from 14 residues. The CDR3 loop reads CSARVGGWDYGYTF. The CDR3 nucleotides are TGCAGTGCCCGAGTCGGGGGATGGGACTATGGCTACACCTTC.

CDR3 DNA: TGTGCCAGCAGCCAGGGGGACCAGCAGTACTTC. This sequence encodes CASSQGDQQYF. This sequence joins TRBV28 and TRBJ2-7, with 7 bases fitting TRBD1. With 6 bases clipped from V and 8 bases from J, the junction kept 4 bases outside the gene matches. This CDR3 has 11 amino acids. Germline CDR1 is MDHEN and CDR2 is SYDVKM.

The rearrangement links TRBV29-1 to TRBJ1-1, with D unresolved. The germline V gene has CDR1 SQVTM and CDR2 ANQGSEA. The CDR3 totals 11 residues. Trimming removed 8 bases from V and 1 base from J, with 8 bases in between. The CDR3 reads CSTERNTEAFF. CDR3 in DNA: TGCAGCACTGAAAGGAACACTGAAGCTTTCTTT.

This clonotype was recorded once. The CDR3, as DNA: TGCAGCGTTGAAGTGCCGAAGGTTGGTACTGAAGCTTTCTTT. Translating it yields CSVEVPKVGTEAFF. The rearrangement joins TRBV29-1 to TRBJ1-1; D ambiguous. Germline V gene data show CDR1 as SQVTM and CDR2 as ANQGSEA. CDR3 length: 14 amino acids. The germline V and J ends were trimmed by 1 base and 5 bases, with 14 bases remaining between them.

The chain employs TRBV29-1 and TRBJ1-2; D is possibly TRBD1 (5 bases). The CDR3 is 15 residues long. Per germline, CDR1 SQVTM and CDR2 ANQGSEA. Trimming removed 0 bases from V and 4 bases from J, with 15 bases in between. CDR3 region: CSVEDRRDGFYGYTF. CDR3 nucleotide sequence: TGCAGCGTTGAAGATCGACGGGACGGTTTCTATGGCTACACCTTC.

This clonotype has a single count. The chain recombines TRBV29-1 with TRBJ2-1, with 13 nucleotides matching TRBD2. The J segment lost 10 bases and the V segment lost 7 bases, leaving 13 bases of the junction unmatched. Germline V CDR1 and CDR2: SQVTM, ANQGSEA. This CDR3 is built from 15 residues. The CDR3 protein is CSAEGTSGVLGEQFF. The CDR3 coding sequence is TGCAGCGCCGAGGGGACTAGCGGGGTCCTAGGGGAGCAGTTCTTC.

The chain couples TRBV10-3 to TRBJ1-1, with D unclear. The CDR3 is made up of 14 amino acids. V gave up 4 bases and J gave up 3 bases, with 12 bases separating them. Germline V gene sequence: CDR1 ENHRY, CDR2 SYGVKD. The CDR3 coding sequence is TGTGCCATCAGTGGCCGGGGATTGGACACTGAAGCTTTCTTT. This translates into CAISGRGLDTEAFF.

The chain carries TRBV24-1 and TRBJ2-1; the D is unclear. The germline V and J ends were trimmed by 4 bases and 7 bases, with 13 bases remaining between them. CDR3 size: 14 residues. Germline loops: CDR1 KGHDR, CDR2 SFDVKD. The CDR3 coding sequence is TGTGCCACCAGTGACCACGAAAGAACTAATGAGCAGTTCTTC. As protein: CATSDHERTNEQFF.

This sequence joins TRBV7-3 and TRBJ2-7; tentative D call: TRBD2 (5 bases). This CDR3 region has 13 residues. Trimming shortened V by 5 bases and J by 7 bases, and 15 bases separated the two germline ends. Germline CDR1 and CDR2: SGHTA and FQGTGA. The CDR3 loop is CASSQGLQGEQYF. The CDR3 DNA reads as TGTGCCAGCAGCCAAGGACTCCAAGGGGAGCAGTACTTC. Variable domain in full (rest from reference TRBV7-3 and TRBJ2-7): GAGVSQTPSNKVTEKGKYVELRCDPISGHTALYWYRQSLGQGPEFLIYFQGTGAADDSGLPNDRFFAVRPEGSVSTLKIQRTERGDSAVYLCASSQGLQGEQYFGPGTRLTVT.

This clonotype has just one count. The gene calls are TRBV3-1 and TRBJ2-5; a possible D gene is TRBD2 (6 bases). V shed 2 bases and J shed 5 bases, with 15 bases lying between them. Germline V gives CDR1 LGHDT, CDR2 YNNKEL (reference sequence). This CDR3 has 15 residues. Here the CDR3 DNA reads TGTGCCAGCAGCCAAAGACGACTAGGAGGCGAGACCCAGTACTTC. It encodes CASSQRRLGGETQYF.

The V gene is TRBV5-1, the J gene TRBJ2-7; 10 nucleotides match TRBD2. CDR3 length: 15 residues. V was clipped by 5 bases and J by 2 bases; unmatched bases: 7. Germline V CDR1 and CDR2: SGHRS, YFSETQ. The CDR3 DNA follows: TGCGCCAGCAGACGTAGCGGGGGGCCCACCTACGAGCAGTACTTC. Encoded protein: CASRRSGGPTYEQYF.

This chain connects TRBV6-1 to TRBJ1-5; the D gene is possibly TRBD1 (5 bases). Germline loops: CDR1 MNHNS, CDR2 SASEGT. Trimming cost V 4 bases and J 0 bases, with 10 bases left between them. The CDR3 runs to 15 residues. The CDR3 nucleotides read TGTGCCAGCAGTGGGGGCACTAATAGCAATCAGCCCCAGCATTTT. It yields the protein CASSGGTNSNQPQHF.

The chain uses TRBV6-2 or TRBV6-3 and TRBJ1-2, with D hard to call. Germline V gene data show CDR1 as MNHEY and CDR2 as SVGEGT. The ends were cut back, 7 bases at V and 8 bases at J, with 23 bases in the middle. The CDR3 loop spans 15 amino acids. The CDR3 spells CASTPYLTERSGYTF. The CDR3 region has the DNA TGTGCCAGCACCCCCTACTTGACGGAAAGGAGCGGCTACACCTTC.

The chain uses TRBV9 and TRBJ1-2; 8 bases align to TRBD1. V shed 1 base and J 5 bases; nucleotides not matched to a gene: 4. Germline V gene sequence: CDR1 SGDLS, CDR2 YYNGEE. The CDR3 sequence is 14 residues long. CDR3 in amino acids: CASSVLDRGYGYTF. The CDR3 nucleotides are TGTGCCAGCAGCGTACTCGACAGGGGTTATGGCTACACCTTC.

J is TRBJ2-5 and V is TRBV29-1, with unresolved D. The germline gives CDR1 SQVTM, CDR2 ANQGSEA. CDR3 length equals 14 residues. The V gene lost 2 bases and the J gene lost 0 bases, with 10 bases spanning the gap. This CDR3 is CSVEFGSYQETQYF. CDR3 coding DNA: TGCAGCGTTGAATTTGGTTCGTACCAAGAGACCCAGTACTTC.

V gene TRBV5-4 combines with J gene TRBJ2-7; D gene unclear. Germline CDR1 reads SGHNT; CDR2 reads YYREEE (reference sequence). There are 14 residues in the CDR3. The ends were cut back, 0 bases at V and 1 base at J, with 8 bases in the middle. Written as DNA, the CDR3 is TGTGCCAGCAGCTTGGCCGCCAGTTCCTACGAGCAGTACTTC. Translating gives CASSLAASSYEQYF.

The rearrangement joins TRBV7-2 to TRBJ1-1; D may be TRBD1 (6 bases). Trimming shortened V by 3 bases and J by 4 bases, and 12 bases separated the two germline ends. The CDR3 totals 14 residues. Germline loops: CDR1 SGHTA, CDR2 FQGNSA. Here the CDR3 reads CASSFTGKSTEAFF. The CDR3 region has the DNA TGTGCCAGCAGCTTTACAGGGAAGAGCACTGAAGCTTTCTTT.

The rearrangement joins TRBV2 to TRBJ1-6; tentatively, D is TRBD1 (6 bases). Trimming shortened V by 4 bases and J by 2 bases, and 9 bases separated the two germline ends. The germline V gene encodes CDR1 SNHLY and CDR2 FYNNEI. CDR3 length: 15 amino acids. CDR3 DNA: TGTGCCAGCAGTGGAGGGGGTCCCTATAATTCACCCCTCCACTTT. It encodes CASSGGGPYNSPLHF. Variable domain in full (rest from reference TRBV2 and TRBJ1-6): EPEVTQTPSHQVTQMGQEVILRCVPISNHLYFYWYRQILGQKVEFLVSFYNNEISEKSEIFDDQFSVERPDGSNFTLKIRSTKLEDSAMYFCASSGGGPYNSPLHFGNGTRLTVT.

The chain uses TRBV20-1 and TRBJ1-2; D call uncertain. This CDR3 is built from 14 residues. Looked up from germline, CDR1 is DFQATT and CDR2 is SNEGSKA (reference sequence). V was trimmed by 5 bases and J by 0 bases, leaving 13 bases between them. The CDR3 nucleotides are TGCAGTGCTCCCCGGACGCTGGCTAACTATGGCTACACCTTC. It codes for CSAPRTLANYGYTF.

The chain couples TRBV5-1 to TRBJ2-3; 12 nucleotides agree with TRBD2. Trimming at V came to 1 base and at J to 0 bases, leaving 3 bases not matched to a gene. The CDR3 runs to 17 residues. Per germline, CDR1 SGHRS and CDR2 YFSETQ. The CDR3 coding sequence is TGCGCCAGCAGCTTGTGGACTAGCGGGACCAGCACAGATACGCAGTATTTT. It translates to CASSLWTSGTSTDTQYF.

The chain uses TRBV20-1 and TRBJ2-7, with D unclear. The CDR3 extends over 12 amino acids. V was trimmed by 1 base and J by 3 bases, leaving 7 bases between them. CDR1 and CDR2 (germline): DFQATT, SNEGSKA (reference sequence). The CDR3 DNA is TGCAGTGCTAGAGGGCTAAGCTACGAGCAGTACTTC. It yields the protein CSARGLSYEQYF.

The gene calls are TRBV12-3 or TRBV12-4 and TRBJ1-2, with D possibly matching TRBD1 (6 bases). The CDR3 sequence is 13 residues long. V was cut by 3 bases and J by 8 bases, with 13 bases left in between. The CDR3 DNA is TGTGCCAGCAGTTTTACAGGGATAGAAGGCTACACCTTC. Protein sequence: CASSFTGIEGYTF.

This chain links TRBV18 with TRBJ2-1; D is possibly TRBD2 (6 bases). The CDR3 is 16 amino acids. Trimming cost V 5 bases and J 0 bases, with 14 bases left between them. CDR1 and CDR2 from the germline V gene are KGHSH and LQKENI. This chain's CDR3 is CASSFSRGSSYNEQFF. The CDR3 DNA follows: TGTGCCAGCTCATTTTCCCGGGGGAGCTCCTACAATGAGCAGTTCTTC.

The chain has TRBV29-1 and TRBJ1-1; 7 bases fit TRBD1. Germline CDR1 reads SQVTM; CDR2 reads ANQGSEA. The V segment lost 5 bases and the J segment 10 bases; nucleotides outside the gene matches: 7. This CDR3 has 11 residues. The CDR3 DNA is TGCAGCGTTACGCCCAGGGGGGCAGCTTTCTTT. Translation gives CSVTPRGAAFF. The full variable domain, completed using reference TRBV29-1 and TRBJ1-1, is SAVISQKPSRDICQRGTSLTIQCQVDSQVTMMFWYRQQPGQSLTLIATANQGSEATYESGFVIDKFPISRPNLTFSTLTVSNMSPEDSSIYLCSVTPRGAAFFGQGTRLTVV.

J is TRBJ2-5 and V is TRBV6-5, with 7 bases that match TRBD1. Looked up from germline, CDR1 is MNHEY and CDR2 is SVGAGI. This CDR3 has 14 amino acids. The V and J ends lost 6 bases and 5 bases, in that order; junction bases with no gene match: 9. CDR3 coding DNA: TGTGCCAGCAGGCCCACAGGGGCGGACGAGACCCAGTACTTC. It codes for CASRPTGADETQYF.